This T cell receptor beta chain is drawn from a study of blood T cell repertoires in COVID-19. About the research overall: From the United States, Italy and Spain came samples of acute and convalescent COVID-19.

The table lists this clone with a few counts. V shed 7 bases, J shed 7 bases, and the junction held 8 bases outside the gene matches. CDR1 is SEHNR and CDR2 is FQNEAQ in the germline V gene (reference sequence). This CDR3 has 14 amino acids. Per the original methods: Quantification of nucleated cells was approximated via reference gene primer amplification. Libraries were prepared by immunoSEQ multiplex PCR; TCRdb keeps only in-frame clonotypes and omits some of them. V and J calls and clone size follow that table, whereas D and trimming were derived from the DNA. The table records roughly 100,000 clones, more than 75% of them present only once.

The receptor's source is a human donor in a cohort sampled during active COVID-19. Sample: peripheral blood. The rearrangement uses TRBV7-9 and TRBJ2-2; 8 bases map to TRBD2. CDR3 DNA: TGTGCCAGCATGGCGCGGGGGGTTATCGGGGAGCTGTTTTTT. Translated, it gives CASMARGVIGELFF.